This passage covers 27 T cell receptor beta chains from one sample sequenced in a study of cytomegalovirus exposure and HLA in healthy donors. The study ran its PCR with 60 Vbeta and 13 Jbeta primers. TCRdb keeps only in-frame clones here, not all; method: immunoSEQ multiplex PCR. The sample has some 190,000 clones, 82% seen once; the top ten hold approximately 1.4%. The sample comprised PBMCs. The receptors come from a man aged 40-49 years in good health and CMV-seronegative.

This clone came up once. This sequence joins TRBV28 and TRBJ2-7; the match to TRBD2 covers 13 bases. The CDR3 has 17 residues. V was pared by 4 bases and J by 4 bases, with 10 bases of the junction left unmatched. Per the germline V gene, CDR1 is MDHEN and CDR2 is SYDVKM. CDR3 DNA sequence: TGTGCCAGCAGTTCATCCCTAGGGACTAGCGGGATATACGAGCAGTACTTC. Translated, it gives CASSSSLGTSGIYEQYF.

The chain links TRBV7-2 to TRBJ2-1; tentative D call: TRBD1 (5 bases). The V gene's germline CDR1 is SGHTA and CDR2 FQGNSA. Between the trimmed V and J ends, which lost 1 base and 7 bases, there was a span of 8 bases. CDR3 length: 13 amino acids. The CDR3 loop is CASSLVRQNEQFF. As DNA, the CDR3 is TGTGCCAGCAGCTTAGTACGACAGAATGAGCAGTTCTTC. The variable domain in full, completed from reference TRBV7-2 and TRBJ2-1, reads GAGVSQSPSNKVTEKGKDVELRCDPISGHTALYWYRQSLGQGLEFLIYFQGNSAPDKSGLPSDRFSAERTGGSVSTLTIQRTQQEDSAVYLCASSLVRQNEQFFGPGTRLTVL.

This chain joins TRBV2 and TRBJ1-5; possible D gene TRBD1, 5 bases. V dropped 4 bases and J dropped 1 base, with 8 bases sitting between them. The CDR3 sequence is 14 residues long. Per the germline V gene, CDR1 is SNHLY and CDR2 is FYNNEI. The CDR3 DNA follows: TGTGCCAGCAGTGTCGACAGCAGCAATCAGCCCCAGCATTTT. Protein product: CASSVDSSNQPQHF.

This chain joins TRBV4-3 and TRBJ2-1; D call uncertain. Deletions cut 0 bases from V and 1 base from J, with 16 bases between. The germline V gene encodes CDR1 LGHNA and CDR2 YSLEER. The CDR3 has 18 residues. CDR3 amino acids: CASSQDLVATGSYNEQFF. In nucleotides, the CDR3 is TGCGCCAGCAGCCAAGATTTAGTCGCGACGGGTTCCTACAATGAGCAGTTCTTC.

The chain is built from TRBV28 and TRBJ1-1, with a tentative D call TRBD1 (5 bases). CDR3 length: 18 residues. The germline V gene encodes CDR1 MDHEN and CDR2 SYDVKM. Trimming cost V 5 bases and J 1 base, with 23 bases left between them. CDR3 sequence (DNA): TGTGCCAGCAGTCCTGGGGCAAAGTTTCTCTCCTGGAACACTGAAGCTTTCTTT. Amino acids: CASSPGAKFLSWNTEAFF.

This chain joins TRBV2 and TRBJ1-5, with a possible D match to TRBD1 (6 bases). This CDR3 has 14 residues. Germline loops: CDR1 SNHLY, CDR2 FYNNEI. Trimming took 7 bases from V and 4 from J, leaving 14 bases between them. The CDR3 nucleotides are TGTGCCAGCATGAGTCAGGGGATAAATCAGCCCCAGCATTTT. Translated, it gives CASMSQGINQPQHF.

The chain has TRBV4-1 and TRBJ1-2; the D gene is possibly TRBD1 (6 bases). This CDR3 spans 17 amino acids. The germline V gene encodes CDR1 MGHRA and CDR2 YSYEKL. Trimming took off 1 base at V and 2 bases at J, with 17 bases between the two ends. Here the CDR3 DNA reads TGCGCCAGCAGCCAAGTCCCTTATAGGGGGTTAAACTATGGCTACACCTTC. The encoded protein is CASSQVPYRGLNYGYTF.

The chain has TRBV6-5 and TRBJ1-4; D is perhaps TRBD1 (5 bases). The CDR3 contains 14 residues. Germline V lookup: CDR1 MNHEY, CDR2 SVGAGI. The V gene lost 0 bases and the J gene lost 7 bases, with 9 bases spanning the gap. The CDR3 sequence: CASSYSQGFEKLFF. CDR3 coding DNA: TGTGCCAGCAGTTACTCCCAGGGATTTGAAAAACTGTTTTTT.

This CDR3 is CASSLGGGPQETQYF. Written as DNA, the CDR3 is TGTGCCAGCAGCTTAGGCGGGGGGCCACAAGAGACCCAGTACTTC. The chain couples TRBV7-2 to TRBJ2-5; 8 nucleotides agree with TRBD2. Germline V gene lookup returns CDR1 SGHTA and CDR2 FQGNSA. This CDR3 is 15 amino acids long. The J segment lost 2 bases and the V segment lost 1 base, leaving 3 bases of the junction unmatched.

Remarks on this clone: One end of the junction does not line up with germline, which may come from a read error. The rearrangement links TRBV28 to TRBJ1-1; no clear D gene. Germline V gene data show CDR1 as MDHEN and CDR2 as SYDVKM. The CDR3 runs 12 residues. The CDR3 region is CATITQNTEASF. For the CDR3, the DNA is TGTGCCACCATCACACAGAACACTGAAGCTTCCTTT.

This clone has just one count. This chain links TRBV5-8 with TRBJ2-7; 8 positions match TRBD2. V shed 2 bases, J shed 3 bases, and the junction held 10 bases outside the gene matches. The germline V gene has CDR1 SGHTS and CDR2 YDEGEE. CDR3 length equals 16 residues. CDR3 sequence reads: CASSFPGGPRFYEQYF. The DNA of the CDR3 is TGTGCCAGCAGCTTTCCGGGAGGGCCGAGATTCTACGAGCAGTACTTC.

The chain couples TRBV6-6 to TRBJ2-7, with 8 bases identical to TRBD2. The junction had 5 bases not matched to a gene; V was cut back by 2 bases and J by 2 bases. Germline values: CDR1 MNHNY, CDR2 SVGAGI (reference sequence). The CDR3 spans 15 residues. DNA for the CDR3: TGTGCCAGCAGTTACGGGGCGGGGGGAACCTACGAGCAGTACTTC. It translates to CASSYGAGGTYEQYF.

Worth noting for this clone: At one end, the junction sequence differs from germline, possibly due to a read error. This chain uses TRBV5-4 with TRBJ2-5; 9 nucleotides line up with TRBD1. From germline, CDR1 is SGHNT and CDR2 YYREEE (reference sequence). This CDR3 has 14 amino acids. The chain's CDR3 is CASSLGRDRATFDF. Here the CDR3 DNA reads TGTGCCAGCAGCTTGGGCAGGGACAGGGCAACGTTTGACTTC.

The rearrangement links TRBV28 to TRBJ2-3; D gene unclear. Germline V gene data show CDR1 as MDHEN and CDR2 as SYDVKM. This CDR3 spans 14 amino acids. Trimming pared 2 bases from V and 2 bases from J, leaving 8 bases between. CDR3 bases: TGTGCCAGCAGTTTACAGCGTTCCACAGATACGCAGTATTTT. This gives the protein CASSLQRSTDTQYF.

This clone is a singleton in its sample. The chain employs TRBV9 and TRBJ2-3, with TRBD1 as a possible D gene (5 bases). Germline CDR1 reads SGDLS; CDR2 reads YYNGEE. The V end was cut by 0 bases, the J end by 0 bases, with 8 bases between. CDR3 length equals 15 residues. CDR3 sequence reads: CASSVDDRSTDTQYF. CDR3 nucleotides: TGTGCCAGCAGCGTAGATGACAGAAGCACAGATACGCAGTATTTT. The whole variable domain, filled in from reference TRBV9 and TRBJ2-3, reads DSGVTQTPKHLITATGQRVTLRCSPRSGDLSVYWYQQSLDQGLQFLIQYYNGEERAKGNILERFSAQQFPDLHSELNLSSLELGDSALYFCASSVDDRSTDTQYFGPGTRLTVL.

The CDR3 reads CASSFSGQGSYNEQFF. The DNA of the CDR3 is TGTGCCAGCAGCTTTTCAGGACAGGGATCTTACAATGAGCAGTTCTTC. The rearrangement joins TRBV11-2 to TRBJ2-1, with 8 bases fitting TRBD1. V lost 3 bases to trimming and J lost 4 bases; unmatched junction nucleotides: 8. The CDR3 is 16 amino acids. CDR1 is SGHAT, CDR2 FQNNGV, per germline.

CDR3 sequence: CASRTGGVAFF. The CDR3 DNA reads TGTGCCAGCAGGACAGGGGGGGTAGCTTTCTTT. The chain employs TRBV28 and TRBJ1-1, with TRBD1 matching over 9 bases. The CDR3 is 11 amino acids. The V gene's germline CDR1 is MDHEN and CDR2 SYDVKM. V shed 6 bases, J shed 10 bases, and the junction held 3 bases outside the gene matches.

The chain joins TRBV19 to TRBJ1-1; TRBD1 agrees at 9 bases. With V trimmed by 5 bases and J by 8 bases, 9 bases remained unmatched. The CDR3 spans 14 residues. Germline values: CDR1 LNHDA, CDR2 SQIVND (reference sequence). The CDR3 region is CASSLQQGAGEAFF. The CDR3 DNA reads TGTGCCAGTAGTCTCCAACAGGGGGCTGGGGAAGCTTTCTTT.

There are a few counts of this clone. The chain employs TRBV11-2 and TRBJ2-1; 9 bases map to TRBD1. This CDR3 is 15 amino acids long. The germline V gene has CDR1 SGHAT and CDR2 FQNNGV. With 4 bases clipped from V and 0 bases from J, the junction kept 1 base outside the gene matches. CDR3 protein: CASSSTGGSYNEQFF. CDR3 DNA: TGTGCCAGCAGCTCGACAGGGGGCTCCTACAATGAGCAGTTCTTC.

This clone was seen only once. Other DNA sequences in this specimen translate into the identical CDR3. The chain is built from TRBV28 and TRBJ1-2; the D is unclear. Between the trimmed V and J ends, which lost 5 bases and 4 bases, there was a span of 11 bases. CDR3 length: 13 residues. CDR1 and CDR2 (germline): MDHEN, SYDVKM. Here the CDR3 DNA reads TGTGCCAGCAGTCCGCCGGGGATCTATGGCTACACCTTC. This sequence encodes CASSPPGIYGYTF.

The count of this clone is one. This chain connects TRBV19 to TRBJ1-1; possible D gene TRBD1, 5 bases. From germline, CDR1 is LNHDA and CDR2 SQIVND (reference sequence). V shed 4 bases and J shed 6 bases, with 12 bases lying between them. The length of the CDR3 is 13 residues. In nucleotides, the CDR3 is TGTGCCAGTAGTAAAACAAGGGGCGCTGAAGCTTTCTTT. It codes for CASSKTRGAEAFF.

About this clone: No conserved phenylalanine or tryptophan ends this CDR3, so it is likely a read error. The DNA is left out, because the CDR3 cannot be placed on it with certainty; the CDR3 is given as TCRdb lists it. This chain's CDR3 is CASSVLGGSEL. The V gene is TRBV5-6, the J gene TRBJ2-7; the DNA was not used to check the table's D call, TRBD2. In germline, CDR1 is SGHDT, CDR2 YYEEEE. A total of 11 residues make up the CDR3, ends included.

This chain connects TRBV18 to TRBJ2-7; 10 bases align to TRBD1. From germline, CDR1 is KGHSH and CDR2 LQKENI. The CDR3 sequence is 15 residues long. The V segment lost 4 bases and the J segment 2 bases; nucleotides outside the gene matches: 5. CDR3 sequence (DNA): TGTGCCAGCTCACTAGACAGGGGGCAGGCCTACGAGCAGTACTTC. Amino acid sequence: CASSLDRGQAYEQYF.

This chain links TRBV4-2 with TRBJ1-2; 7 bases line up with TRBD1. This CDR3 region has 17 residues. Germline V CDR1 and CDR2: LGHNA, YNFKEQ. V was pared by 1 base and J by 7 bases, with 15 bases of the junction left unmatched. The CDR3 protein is CASSQGGTAKPEGGYTF. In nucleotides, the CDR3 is TGTGCCAGCAGCCAAGGCGGGACAGCCAAACCCGAGGGTGGCTACACCTTC.

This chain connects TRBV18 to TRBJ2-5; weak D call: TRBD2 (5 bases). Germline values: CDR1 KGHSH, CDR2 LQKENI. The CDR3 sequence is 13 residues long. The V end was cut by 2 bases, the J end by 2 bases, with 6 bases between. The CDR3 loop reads CASSPTRQETQYF. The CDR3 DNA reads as TGTGCCAGCTCACCAACTAGGCAAGAGACCCAGTACTTC. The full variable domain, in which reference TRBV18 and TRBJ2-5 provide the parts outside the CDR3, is NAGVMQNPRHLVRRRGQEARLRCSPMKGHSHVYWYRQLPEEGLKFMVYLQKENIIDESGMPKERFSAEFPKEGPSILRIQQVVRGDSAAYFCASSPTRQETQYFGPGTRLLVL.

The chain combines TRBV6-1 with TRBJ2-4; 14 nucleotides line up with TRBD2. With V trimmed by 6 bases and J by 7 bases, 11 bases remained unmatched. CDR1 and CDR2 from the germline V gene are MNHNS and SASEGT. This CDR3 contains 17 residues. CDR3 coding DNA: TGTGCCAGCAGAGAATCCGGGACTAGCGGGAGACGGAACATTCAGTACTTC. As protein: CASRESGTSGRRNIQYF.

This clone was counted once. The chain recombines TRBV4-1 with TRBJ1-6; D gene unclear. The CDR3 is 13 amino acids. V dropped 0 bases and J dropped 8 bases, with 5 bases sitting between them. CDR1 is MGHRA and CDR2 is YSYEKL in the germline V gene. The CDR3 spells CASSQDLYSPLHF. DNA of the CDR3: TGCGCCAGCAGCCAAGACCTTTATTCACCCCTCCACTTT.